Below, one T cell receptor (beta chain) is given with its context. This record comes from a study of T cells in Graves' hyperthyroidism and ophthalmopathy. CDR1 and CDR2 from the germline V gene are SQVTM and ANQGSEA. The CDR3 is 12 amino acids. The V gene lost 2 bases and the J gene lost 4 bases, with 9 bases spanning the gap. TCR beta CDR3 region amplification was performed from RNA transcripts. HTBI primers were used for first-round RT-PCR of the TCR CDR3. TCRdb reprocessed the multiplex PCR reads with MiXCR, giving one entry per CDR3 protein. The sample lists roughly 580,000 distinct CDR3 sequences; about 15% were seen once.

J is TRBJ2-7 and V is TRBV29-1; D is uncertain. The sample taken for sequencing was blood. The sequence derives from a woman aged 25 to 39 with Graves' hyperthyroidism that later progressed to Graves' ophthalmopathy. CDR3 loop: CSVEIQRYEQYF. CDR3 nucleotides: TGCAGCGTTGAAATCCAACGTTACGAGCAGTACTTC.